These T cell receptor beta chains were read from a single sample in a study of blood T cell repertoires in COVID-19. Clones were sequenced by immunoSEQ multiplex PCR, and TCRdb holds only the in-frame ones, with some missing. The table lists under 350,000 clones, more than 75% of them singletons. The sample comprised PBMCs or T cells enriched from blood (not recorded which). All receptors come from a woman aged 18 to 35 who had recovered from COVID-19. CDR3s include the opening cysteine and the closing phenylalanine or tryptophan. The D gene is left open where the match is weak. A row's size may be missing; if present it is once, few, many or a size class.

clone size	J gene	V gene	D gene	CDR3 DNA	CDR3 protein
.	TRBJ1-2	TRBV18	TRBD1	TGTGCCAGCTCATCCGGGACAGGTCCTATCTATGGCTACACCTTC	CASSSGTGPIYGYTF
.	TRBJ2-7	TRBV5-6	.	TGTGCCAGCAGCTTGGTTGGGGGCAGCTCCTTGTACGAGCAGTACTTC	CASSLVGGSSLYEQYF
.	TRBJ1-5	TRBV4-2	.	TGTGCCAGCAGCCAAGATATCGGCAATCAGCCCCAGCATTTT	CASSQDIGNQPQHF
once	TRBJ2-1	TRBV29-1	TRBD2	TGCAGCGTCCTAGCGGGGGGGCTCTACAATGAGCAGTTCTTC	CSVLAGGLYNEQFF
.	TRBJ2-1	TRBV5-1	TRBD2	TGCGCCAGCAGCTCAATACTAGCGGGAGTAGACATAGAACACAATGAGCAGTTCTTC	CASSSILAGVDIEHNEQFF
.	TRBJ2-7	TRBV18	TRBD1	TGTGCCAGCTCACAACGACAGGGGTCCTACGAGCAGTACTTC	CASSQRQGSYEQYF
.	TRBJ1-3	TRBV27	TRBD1	TGTGCCAGCAGTTTGCTAGGGGGCTATGGAAACACCATATATTTT	CASSLLGGYGNTIYF
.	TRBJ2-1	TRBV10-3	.	TGTGCCATCAGCCCGGAGTCCTACAATGAGCAGTTCTTC	CAISPESYNEQFF
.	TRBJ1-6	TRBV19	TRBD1	TGTGCCAGTAGTACTGACAGGGAGCTAACACCTCTCCACTTT	CASSTDRELTPLHF
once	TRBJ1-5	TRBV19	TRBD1	TGTGCCAGTAGTATAAGTTTAGGGACAGTGCCAAATCAGCCCCAGCATTTT	CASSISLGTVPNQPQHF
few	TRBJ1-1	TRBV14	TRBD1	TGTGCCAGCAGCCAACTCAGGGGGGACACTGAAGCTTTCTTT	CASSQLRGDTEAFF
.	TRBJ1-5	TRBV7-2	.	TGTGCCAGTACAGGGACGGGCAATCAGCCCCAGCATTTT	CASTGTGNQPQHF
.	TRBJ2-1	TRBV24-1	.	TGTGCCACCAGTGATTTAAAACAGGGAAATGAGCAGTTCTTC	CATSDLKQGNEQFF
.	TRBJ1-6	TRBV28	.	TGTGCCAGCAGGAGGGAGGGCCTACAACTTAATTCACCCCTCCACTTT	CASRREGLQLNSPLHF
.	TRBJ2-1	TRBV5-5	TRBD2	TGTGCCAGCAGCTTGTACGCGGGAGGTCTGAACAATGAGCAGTTCTTC	CASSLYAGGLNNEQFF
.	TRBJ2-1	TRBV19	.	TGTGCCAGTAGTATTAGGCGGGGCCGTCCTCCTCAAGCTGAGCAGTTCTTC	CASSIRRGRPPQAEQFF
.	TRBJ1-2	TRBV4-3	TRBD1	TGCGCCAGCAGCCAAGAGCTCCGGGACAGGGCCTCTGGCTACACCTTC	CASSQELRDRASGYTF
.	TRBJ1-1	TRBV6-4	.	TGTGCCAGCAGTGAACAGGTGAACACTGAAGCTTTCTTT	CASSEQVNTEAFF
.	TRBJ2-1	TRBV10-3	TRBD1	TGTGCCCCCATGTCGGGACAGTTCGACTACAATGAGCAGTTCTTC	CAPMSGQFDYNEQFF
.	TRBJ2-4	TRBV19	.	TGTGCCAGTAGCAAGCCGGTTGGACTGATAGCCAAAAACATTCAGTACTTC	CASSKPVGLIAKNIQYF
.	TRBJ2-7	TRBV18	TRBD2	TGTGCCAGCTCACCATGGCGGATAGTGCTAGCGGGAGGGGGTTACGTTGAGCAGTACTTC	CASSPWRIVLAGGGYVEQYF
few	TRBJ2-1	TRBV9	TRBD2	TGTGCCAGCAGCGTAAGCACTAGCGGGAGCTCCTACAATGAGCAGTTCTTC	CASSVSTSGSSYNEQFF
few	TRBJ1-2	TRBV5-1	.	TGCGCCAGCAGCTTGGCCCCACGGGGAGGCTACACCTTC	CASSLAPRGGYTF
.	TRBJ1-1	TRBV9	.	TGTGCCAGCAACTCACAGGGACCGGACACTGAAGCTTTCTTT	CASNSQGPDTEAFF
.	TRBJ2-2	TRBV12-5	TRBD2	TGTGCTAGTGGTTTGGTGCTAGCGGGGGGATATGCCGGGGAGCTGTTTTTT	CASGLVLAGGYAGELFF
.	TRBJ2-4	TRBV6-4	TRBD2	TGTGCCAGCAGCAACGGGGGGTCCACGGACATTCAGTACTTC	CASSNGGSTDIQYF
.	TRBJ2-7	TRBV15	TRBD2	TGTGCCACCAGCAGAGGTCTAGCGGGAGGATTACGGGAGCAGTACTTC	CATSRGLAGGLREQYF
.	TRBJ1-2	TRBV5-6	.	TGTGCCAGCAGCTTTTCTTACGAGGGCTATGGCTACACCTTC	CASSFSYEGYGYTF
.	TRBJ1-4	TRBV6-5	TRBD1	TGTGCCAGCAGTCTTAGGACAGGGGAGGAAAAACTGTTTTTT	CASSLRTGEEKLFF
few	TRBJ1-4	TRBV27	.	TGTGCCAGCAGTGATTACACCCACGAAAAACTGTTTTTT	CASSDYTHEKLFF
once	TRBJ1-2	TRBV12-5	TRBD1	TGTGCTAGTGGTTTGTTCACCGGGACAGGGTATGTGGATGGCTACACCTTC	CASGLFTGTGYVDGYTF
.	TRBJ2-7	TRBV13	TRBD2	TGTGCCAGCAGCTTTGGCGGGGGGGCCTACGAGCAGTACTTC	CASSFGGGAYEQYF
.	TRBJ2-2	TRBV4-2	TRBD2	TGTGCCACCAGCTCTCTAGCGGGACCCGAGCCCACGGGGGAGCTGTTTTTT	CATSSLAGPEPTGELFF
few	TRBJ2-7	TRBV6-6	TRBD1	TGTGCCAGCAGCCGAGTCCCCCCCGGGACAGGGGGATACGAGCAGTACTTC	CASSRVPPGTGGYEQYF
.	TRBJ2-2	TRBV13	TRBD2	TGTGCCAGCAGCCCCGTGCGGGGGGCGAACGGGGAGCTGTTTTTT	CASSPVRGANGELFF